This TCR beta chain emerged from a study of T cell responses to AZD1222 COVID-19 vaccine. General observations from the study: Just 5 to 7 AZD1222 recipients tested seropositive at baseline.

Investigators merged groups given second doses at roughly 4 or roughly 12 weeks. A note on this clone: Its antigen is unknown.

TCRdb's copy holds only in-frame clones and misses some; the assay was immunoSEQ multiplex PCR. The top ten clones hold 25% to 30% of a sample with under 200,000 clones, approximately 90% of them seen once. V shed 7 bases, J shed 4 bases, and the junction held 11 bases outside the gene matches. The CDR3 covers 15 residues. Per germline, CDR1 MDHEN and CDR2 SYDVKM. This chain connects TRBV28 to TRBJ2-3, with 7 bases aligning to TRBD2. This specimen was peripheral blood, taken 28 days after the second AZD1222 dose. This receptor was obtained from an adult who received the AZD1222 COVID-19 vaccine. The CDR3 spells CASTPLAGRADTQYF. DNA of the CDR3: TGTGCCAGCACTCCCTTGGCAGGGAGGGCAGATACGCAGTATTTT.